The T cell receptor beta chain under discussion was sequenced for a study of blood T cell repertoires in COVID-19. About the research overall: Samples of COVID-19 (acute and convalescent) were obtained from the United States, Italy and Spain. PBMCs, B-cell-depleted T cells, or T cells provided the cDNA or gDNA that made up the material.

Authors' analysis steps: Estimation of nucleated cell counts was performed using reference gene primer amplification. Data came from immunoSEQ multiplex PCR; TCRdb stores just in-frame clones and leaves some out. V and J calls and clone size are copied from that table; D and trimming were computed from the DNA. The repertoire holds fewer than 350,000 clones, with 65% to 90% as singletons. The ends were cut back, 0 bases at V and 3 bases at J, with 8 bases in the middle. CDR1 and CDR2 from the germline V gene are MRHNA and SNTAGT. The CDR3 contains 15 residues. The chain links TRBV6-4 to TRBJ2-2; D is perhaps TRBD2 (6 bases). The TCR comes from a human donor in a cohort sampled during active COVID-19. Sequences were obtained from peripheral blood. As DNA, the CDR3 is TGTGCCAGCAGTGACTCTAGCGGAGACACCGGGGAGCTGTTTTTT. Encoded protein: CASSDSSGDTGELFF.